Detailed here is one T cell receptor beta chain. Its target is unknown. Given the absence of the conserved phenylalanine or tryptophan at the CDR3 end, a read error is likely. The source of the sample is a study of PD-1 blockade in classical Hodgkin lymphoma. About the research overall: The study gave patients nivolumab 3 mg/kg intravenously every 2 weeks. Overall study findings and caveats: Unlike CD8+ TCR diversity, which did not rise significantly by C4D1, CD4+ TCR diversity did.

Documented time point: cycle 4 day 1 (C4D1), after 6 weeks of nivolumab. Each patient's relapse followed autologous stem cell transplantation, and brentuximab vedotin exposure varied. CDR3 length: 15 amino acids. The V end was cut by 7 bases, the J end by 3 bases, with 19 bases between. Looked up from germline, CDR1 is SGHRS and CDR2 is YFSETQ. Only in-frame clones appear in the TCRdb table, and some are missing; sequencing was by immunoSEQ multiplex PCR. The data show about 33,000 clones, less than 75% seen once. Source: peripheral blood mononuclear cells (PBMCs), taken before the fourth cycle of nivolumab. The chain uses TRBV5-1 and TRBJ1-2, with D possibly being TRBD1 (5 bases). The clonotype comes from a human donor with classical Hodgkin lymphoma. The CDR3 DNA reads as TGCGCCAGCGCACTCGACGGCGGGGCCTACTATGGCTACACCCTC. Translation gives CASALDGGAYYGYTL.